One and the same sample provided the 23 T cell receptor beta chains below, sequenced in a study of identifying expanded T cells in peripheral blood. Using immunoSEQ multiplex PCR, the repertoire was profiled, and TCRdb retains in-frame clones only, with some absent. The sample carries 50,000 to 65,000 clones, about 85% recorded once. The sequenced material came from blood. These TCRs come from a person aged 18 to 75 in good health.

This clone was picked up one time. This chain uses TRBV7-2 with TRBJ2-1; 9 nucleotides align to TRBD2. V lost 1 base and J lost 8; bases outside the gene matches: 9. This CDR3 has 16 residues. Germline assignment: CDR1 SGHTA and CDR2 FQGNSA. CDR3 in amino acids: CASSLEVVSGSYEQFF. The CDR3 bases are TGTGCCAGCAGCTTAGAGGTCGTTAGCGGGAGCTATGAGCAGTTCTTC.

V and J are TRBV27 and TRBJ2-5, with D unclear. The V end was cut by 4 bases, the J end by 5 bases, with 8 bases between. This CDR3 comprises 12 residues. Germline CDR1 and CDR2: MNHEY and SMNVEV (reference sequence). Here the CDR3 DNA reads TGTGCCAGCAGTTGGGCTGGGGAGACCCAGTACTTC. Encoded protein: CASSWAGETQYF.

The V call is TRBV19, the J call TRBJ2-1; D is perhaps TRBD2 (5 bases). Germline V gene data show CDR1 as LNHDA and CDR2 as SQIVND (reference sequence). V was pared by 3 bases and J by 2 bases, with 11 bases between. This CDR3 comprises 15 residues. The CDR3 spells CASSMAGRTYNEQFF. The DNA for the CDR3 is TGTGCCAGTAGTATGGCGGGTAGAACCTACAATGAGCAGTTCTTC.

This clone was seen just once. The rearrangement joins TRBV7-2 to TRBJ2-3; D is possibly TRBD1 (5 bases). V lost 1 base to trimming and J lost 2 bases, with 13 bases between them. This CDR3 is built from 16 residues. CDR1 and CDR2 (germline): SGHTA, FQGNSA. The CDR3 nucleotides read TGTGCCAGCAGCTTAGGGTTAAGGGGTTACACAGATACGCAGTATTTT. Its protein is CASSLGLRGYTDTQYF.

The CDR3 loop is CASSAPGWNTEAFF. In nucleotides, the CDR3 is TGTGCCAGCAGTGCCCCCGGCTGGAACACTGAAGCTTTCTTT. V is TRBV6-1 and J is TRBJ1-1; D unclear. This CDR3 is 14 amino acids long. CDR1 and CDR2 from the germline V gene are MNHNS and SASEGT. Trimming cost V 4 bases and J 1 base, with 10 bases left between them.

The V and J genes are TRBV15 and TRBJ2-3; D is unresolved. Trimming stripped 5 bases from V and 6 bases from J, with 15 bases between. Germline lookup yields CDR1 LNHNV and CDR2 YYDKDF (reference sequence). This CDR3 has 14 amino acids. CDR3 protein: CATSFRTPTDTQYF. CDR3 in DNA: TGTGCCACCAGCTTTAGGACCCCAACGGATACGCAGTATTTT.

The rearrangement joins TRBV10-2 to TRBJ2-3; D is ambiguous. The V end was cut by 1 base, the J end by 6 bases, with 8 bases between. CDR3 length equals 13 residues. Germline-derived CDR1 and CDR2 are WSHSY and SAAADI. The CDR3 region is CASSEFGRDTQYF. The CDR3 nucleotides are TGCGCCAGCAGTGAGTTCGGGCGGGATACGCAGTATTTT.

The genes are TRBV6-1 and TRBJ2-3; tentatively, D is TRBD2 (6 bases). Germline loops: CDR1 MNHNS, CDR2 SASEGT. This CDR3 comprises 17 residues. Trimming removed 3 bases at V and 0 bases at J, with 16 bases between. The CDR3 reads CASSELRDSFSTDTQYF. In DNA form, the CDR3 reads TGTGCCAGCAGTGAGCTCCGGGACTCCTTTAGCACAGATACGCAGTATTTT.

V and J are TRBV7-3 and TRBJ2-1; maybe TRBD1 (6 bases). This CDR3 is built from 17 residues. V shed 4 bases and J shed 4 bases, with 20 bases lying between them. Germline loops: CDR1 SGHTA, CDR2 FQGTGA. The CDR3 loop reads CASSWEQGEPGYNEQFF. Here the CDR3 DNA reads TGTGCCAGCAGCTGGGAACAGGGAGAGCCTGGGTACAATGAGCAGTTCTTC. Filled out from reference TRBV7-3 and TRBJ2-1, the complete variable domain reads GAGVSQTPSNKVTEKGKYVELRCDPISGHTALYWYRQSLGQGPEFLIYFQGTGAADDSGLPNDRFFAVRPEGSVSTLKIQRTERGDSAVYLCASSWEQGEPGYNEQFFGPGTRLTVL.

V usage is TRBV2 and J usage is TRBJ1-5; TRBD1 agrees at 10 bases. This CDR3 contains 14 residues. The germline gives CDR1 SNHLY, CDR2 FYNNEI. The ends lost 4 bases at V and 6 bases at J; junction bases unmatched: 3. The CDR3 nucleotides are TGTGCCAGCAGTGGACAGGGGGCTGGTCAGCCCCAGCATTTT. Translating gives CASSGQGAGQPQHF.

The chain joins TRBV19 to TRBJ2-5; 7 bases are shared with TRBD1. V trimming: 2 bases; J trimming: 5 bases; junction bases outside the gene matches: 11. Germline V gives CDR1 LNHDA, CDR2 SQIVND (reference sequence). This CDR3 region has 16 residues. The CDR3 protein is CASSIYARGISETQYF. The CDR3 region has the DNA TGTGCCAGTAGTATATACGCCAGGGGGATCTCTGAGACCCAGTACTTC.

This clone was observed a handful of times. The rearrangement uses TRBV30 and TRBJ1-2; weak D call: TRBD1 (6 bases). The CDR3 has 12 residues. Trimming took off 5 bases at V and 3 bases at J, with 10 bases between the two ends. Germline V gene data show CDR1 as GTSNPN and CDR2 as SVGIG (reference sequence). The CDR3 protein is CAWGDTDYGYTF. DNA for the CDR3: TGTGCCTGGGGGGACACCGACTATGGCTACACCTTC.

Here the CDR3 reads CASSFSGTGYGYTF. CDR3 DNA sequence: TGTGCCAGCAGCTTCTCCGGGACAGGCTATGGCTACACCTTC. The chain joins TRBV11-2 to TRBJ1-2; 8 bases align to TRBD1. The CDR3 spans 14 residues. V trimming: 3 bases; J trimming: 4 bases; junction bases outside the gene matches: 4. Per germline, CDR1 SGHAT and CDR2 FQNNGV.

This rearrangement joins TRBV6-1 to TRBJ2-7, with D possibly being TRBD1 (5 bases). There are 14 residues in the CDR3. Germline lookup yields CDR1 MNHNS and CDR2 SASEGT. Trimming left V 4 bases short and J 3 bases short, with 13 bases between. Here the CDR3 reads CASSGGLGNYEQYV. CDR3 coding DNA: TGTGCCAGCAGTGGGGGCCTGGGAAACTACGAGCAGTACGTC.

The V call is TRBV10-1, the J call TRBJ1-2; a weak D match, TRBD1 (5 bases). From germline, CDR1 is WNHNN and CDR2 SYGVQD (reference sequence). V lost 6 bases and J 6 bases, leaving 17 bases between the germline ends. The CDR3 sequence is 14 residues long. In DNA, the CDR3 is TGCGCCAGCAGGACAGACAGACGGTGGGATGGCTACACCTTC. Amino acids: CASRTDRRWDGYTF.

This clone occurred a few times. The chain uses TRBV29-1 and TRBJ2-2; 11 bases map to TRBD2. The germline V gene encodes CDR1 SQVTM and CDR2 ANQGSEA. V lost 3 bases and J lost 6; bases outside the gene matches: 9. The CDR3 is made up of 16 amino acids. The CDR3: CSVDPSGGSRAGELFF. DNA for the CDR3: TGCAGCGTTGATCCTAGCGGGGGGTCCCGAGCCGGGGAGCTGTTTTTT.

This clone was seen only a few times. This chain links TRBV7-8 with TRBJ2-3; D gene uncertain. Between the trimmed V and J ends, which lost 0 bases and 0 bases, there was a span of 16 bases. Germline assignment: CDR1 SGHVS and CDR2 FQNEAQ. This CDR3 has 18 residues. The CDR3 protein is CASSLAQGEQTSTDTQYF. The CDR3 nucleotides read TGTGCCAGCAGCTTAGCGCAAGGAGAGCAAACTAGCACAGATACGCAGTATTTT. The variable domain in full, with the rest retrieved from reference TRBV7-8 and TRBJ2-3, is GAGVSQSPRYKVAKRGQDVALRCDPISGHVSLFWYQQALGQGPEFLTYFQNEAQLDKSGLPSDRFFAERPEGSVSTLKIQRTQQEDSAVYLCASSLAQGEQTSTDTQYFGPGTRLTVL.

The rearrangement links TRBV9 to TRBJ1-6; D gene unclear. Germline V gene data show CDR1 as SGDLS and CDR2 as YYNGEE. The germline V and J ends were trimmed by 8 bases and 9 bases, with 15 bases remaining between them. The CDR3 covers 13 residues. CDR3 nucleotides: TGTGCCAGTCGAAAGGACCAGGTTTCACCCCTCCACTTT. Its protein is CASRKDQVSPLHF.

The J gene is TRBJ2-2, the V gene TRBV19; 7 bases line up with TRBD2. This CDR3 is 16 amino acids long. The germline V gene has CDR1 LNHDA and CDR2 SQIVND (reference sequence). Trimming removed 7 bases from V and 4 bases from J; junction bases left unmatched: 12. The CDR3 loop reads CASKFGAGSPTGELFF. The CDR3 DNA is TGTGCCAGTAAGTTCGGAGCGGGGAGTCCCACCGGGGAGCTGTTTTTT.

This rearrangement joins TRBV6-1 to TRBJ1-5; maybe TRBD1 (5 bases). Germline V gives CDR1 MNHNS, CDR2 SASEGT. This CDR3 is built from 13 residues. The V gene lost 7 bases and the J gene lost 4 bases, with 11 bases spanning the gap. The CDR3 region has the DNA TGTGCCAGCACAGGGAATTTGAATCAGCCCCAGCATTTT. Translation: CASTGNLNQPQHF.

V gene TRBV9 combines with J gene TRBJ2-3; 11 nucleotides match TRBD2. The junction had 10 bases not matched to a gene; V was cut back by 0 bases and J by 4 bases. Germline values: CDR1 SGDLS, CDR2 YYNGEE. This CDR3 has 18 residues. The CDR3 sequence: CASSVATSSGGLADTQYF. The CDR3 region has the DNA TGTGCCAGCAGCGTAGCTACTTCTAGCGGGGGGTTGGCAGATACGCAGTATTTT.

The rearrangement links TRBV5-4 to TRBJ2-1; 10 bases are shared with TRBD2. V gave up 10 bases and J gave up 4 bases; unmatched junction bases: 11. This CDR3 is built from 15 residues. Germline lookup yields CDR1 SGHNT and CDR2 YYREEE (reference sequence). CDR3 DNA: TGTGCCTCCGCTCCAACTAGCGGGGATTACAATGAGCAGTTCTTC. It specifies CASAPTSGDYNEQFF.

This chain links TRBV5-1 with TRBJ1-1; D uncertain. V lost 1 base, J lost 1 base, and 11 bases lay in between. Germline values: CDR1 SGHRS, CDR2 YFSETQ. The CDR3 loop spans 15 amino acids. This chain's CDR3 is CASSLTQVPNTEAFF. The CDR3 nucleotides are TGCGCCAGCAGCTTGACTCAGGTACCGAACACTGAAGCTTTCTTT.